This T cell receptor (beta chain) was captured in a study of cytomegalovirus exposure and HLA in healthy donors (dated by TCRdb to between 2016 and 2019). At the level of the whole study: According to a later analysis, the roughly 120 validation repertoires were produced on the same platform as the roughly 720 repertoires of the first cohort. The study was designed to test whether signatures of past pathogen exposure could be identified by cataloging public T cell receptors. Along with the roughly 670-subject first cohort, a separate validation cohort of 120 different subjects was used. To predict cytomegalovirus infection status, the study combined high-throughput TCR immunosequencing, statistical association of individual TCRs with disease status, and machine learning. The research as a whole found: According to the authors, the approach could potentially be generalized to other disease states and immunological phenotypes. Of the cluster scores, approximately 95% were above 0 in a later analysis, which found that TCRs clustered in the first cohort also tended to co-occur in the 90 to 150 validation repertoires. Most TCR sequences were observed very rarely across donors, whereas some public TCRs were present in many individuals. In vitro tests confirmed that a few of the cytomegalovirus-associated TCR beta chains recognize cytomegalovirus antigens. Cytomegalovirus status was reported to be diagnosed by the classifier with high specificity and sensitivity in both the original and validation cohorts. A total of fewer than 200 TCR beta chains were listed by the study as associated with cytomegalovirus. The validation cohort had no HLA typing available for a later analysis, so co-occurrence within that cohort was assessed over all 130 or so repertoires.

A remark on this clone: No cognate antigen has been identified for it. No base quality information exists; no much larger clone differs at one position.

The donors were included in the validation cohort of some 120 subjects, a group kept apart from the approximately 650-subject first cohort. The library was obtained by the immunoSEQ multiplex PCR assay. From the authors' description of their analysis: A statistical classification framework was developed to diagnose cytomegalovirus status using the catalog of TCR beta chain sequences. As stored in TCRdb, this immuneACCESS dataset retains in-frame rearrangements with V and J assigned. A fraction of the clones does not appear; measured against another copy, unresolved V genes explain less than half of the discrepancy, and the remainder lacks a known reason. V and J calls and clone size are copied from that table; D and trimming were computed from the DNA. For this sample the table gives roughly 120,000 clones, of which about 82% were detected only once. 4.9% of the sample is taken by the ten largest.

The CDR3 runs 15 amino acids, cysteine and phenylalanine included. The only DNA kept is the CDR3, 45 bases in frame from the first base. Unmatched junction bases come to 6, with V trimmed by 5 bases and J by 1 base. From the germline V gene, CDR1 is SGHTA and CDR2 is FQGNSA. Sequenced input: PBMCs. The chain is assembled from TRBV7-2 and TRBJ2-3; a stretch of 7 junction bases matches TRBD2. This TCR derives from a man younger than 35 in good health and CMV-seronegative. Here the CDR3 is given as CASSPRTRGTDTQYF. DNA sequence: TGTGCCAGCAGCCCCAGGACTAGGGGCACAGATACGCAGTATTTT.